A selection of T cell receptor beta chains follows, all from one sample in a study of blood T cell repertoires in COVID-19. Using immunoSEQ multiplex PCR, the repertoire was profiled, and TCRdb retains in-frame clones only, with some absent. The sample lists about 81,000 clones, 91% seen once, with 1.5% to 2% in the top ten. Sequenced: peripheral blood. Receptors were obtained from a woman aged 45-60 years in a cohort sampled during active COVID-19. CDR3s include the opening cysteine and the closing phenylalanine or tryptophan. Each record gives: V gene, D gene, clone size, J gene, CDR3 DNA, CDR3 protein. The D gene is left open where the match is weak. A clone size is listed for some rows: how often the clone was seen (once, few, many), or a class if it is expanded.

TRBV6-5,NA,NA,TRBJ1-1,TGTGCCAGTTACAGGGATCGGGCCACTGAAGCTTTCTTT,CASYRDRATEAFF
TRBV7-3,TRBD1,NA,TRBJ1-2,TGTGCCAGCAGCTTAACGGGGCAGGACAGGGTCAATGGCTACACCTTC,CASSLTGQDRVNGYTF
TRBV6-5,NA,NA,TRBJ1-2,TGTGCCAGCAGTAAAAACAGGGATAACTATGGCTACACCTTC,CASSKNRDNYGYTF
TRBV27,NA,NA,TRBJ1-6,TGTGCCAGCAGTTTTGTCTTGGCTAATTCACCCCTCCACTTT,CASSFVLANSPLHF
TRBV28,TRBD1,NA,TRBJ1-4,TGTGCCAGCACCCTTTCTCAGGGGGCAGGTGAAAAACTGTTTTTT,CASTLSQGAGEKLFF
TRBV6-6,NA,NA,TRBJ1-1,TGTGCCAGCGGGCAGCCGAACACTGAAGCTTTCTTT,CASGQPNTEAFF
TRBV10-1,NA,NA,TRBJ1-1,TGCGCCAGCAGTGACCCCGGTACGGGGGGCACTGAAGCTTTCTTT,CASSDPGTGGTEAFF
TRBV6-6,NA,NA,TRBJ2-1,TGTGCCAGCAGTCCAAGGGGGCGCGGAGGGGCATACAATGAGCAGTTCTTC,CASSPRGRGGAYNEQFF
TRBV2,NA,NA,TRBJ2-7,TGTGCCAGCAGCGCGGGCAGTGACTACGAGCAGTACTTC,CASSAGSDYEQYF
TRBV9,TRBD2,NA,TRBJ2-5,TGTGCCAGCAGCGACCCGGGACTAGCGGGAGGGGAGACCCAGTACTTC,CASSDPGLAGGETQYF
TRBV6-6,NA,NA,TRBJ1-1,TGTGCCAGCAGTTACGAGGCCAGATACTCGAACACTGAAGCTTTCTTT,CASSYEARYSNTEAFF
TRBV18,TRBD1,NA,TRBJ1-1,TGTGCCAGCTCACCGGGACAGACCGACACTGAAGCTTTCTTT,CASSPGQTDTEAFF
TRBV3-1/TRBV3-2,TRBD1,NA,TRBJ2-1,TGTGCCAGCAGCCGGGGGACAGGGGCCCATGAGCAGTTCTTC,CASSRGTGAHEQFF
TRBV4-2,NA,NA,TRBJ1-2,TGTGCCAGCAGCCAGCAGGGAGGCTACACCTTC,CASSQQGGYTF
TRBV27,TRBD2,NA,TRBJ2-1,TGTGCCAGCAGTTTTATGGGGACTACTACTTACAATGAGCAGTTCTTC,CASSFMGTTTYNEQFF
TRBV4-1,TRBD2,NA,TRBJ2-1,TGCGCCAGCAGCCAGGGAAGGCGCAGCGGGGTCCCGGAAGAGCAGTTCTTC,CASSQGRRSGVPEEQFF
TRBV10-3,NA,NA,TRBJ2-5,TGTGCCATCAGTCGGGACTACCAAGAGACCCAGTACTTC,CAISRDYQETQYF
TRBV30,NA,NA,TRBJ2-3,TGTGCCTGGAGTGCCCTTCCGATTAGCTTAAGCACAGATACGCAGTATTTT,CAWSALPISLSTDTQYF
TRBV7-2,NA,NA,TRBJ1-2,TGTGCCAGCAGCTCGTACGGAGCTAACTATGGCTACACCTTC,CASSSYGANYGYTF
TRBV4-2,NA,once,TRBJ2-1,TGTGCCAGCAGCCAAGATCGAGGTGGAAGCTCCTACAATGAGCAGTTCTTC,CASSQDRGGSSYNEQFF
TRBV7-3,TRBD2,NA,TRBJ2-1,TGTGCCAGCAGCTTTCTCCCGGGACTAGGTTTGGTCAATGAGCAGTTCTTC,CASSFLPGLGLVNEQFF
TRBV7-3,NA,NA,TRBJ2-7,TGTGCCAGCAGCCAATTGGGGGAGGTGGGGGAGCAGTACTTC,CASSQLGEVGEQYF
TRBV6-5,TRBD2,NA,TRBJ2-1,TGTGCCAGCAGGCGGGCTAGCGGGGGAGGGGAGCAGTTCTTC,CASRRASGGGEQFF
TRBV27,NA,NA,TRBJ1-5,TGTGCCAGCAGTTTATCGTACAGACAATATAGCAATCAGCCCCAGCATTTT,CASSLSYRQYSNQPQHF
TRBV12-3/TRBV12-4,NA,NA,TRBJ1-5,TGTGCCAGCAGTTCCGTCAATCAGCCCCAGCATTTT,CASSSVNQPQHF
TRBV29-1,NA,once,TRBJ1-3,TGCAGCGTGGTCGACAGAGCCTCTGGAAACACCATATATTTT,CSVVDRASGNTIYF
TRBV27,NA,NA,TRBJ1-6,TGTGCCAGCAGTCCCCGACAGCCCAATTCACCCCTCCACTTT,CASSPRQPNSPLHF
TRBV11-2,NA,once,TRBJ1-3,TGTGCCAGCAGCTTAGCCGTGGGTAGGGGCTCTGGAAACACCATATATTTT,CASSLAVGRGSGNTIYF
TRBV3-1/TRBV3-2,TRBD1,NA,TRBJ1-1,TGTGCCAGCAGCCAAGGGACAGGGGGAAACACTGAAGCTTTCTTT,CASSQGTGGNTEAFF
TRBV27,NA,NA,TRBJ2-7,TGTGCCAGCAGTTTAGGCGGATTTTTACCCTACGAGCAGTACTTC,CASSLGGFLPYEQYF
TRBV9,TRBD1,NA,TRBJ2-7,TGTGCCAGCAGTGCCGGGACAGGCCCCTACGAGCAGTACTTC,CASSAGTGPYEQYF
TRBV5-6,NA,NA,TRBJ1-2,TGTGCCAGCAGCTTGTCCGGGACTAACTATGGCTACACCTTC,CASSLSGTNYGYTF
TRBV5-1,TRBD2,once,TRBJ2-3,TGCGCCAGCAGCTTGGGGGTAGCGGGAGGGCCTACAGATACGCAGTATTTT,CASSLGVAGGPTDTQYF
TRBV7-3,NA,NA,TRBJ2-7,TGTGCCAGCAGCCCAGACAGAGCCTACGAGCAGTACTTC,CASSPDRAYEQYF
TRBV12-5,TRBD2,NA,TRBJ2-5,TGTGCTAGTGGTTTCGGGACTAGCGGGCGCCCTTTGGCCCAGTACTTC,CASGFGTSGRPLAQYF
TRBV28,NA,NA,TRBJ2-3,TGTGCCAGCAGTTTTGACAGAGCTCACACAGATACGCAGTATTTT,CASSFDRAHTDTQYF
TRBV9,TRBD2,NA,TRBJ2-3,TGTGCCAGCAGCGCTAGCGGGACTCCTAGCACAGATACGCAGTATTTT,CASSASGTPSTDTQYF
TRBV12-5,NA,few,TRBJ2-7,TGTGCTAGTGTGGCCGGAGGATCCTACGAGCAGTACTTC,CASVAGGSYEQYF
TRBV10-1,NA,NA,TRBJ2-3,TGCGCCAGCAGTGAGGGACAAGCCACAGATACGCAGTATTTT,CASSEGQATDTQYF
TRBV28,TRBD2,NA,TRBJ2-7,TGTGCCAGCAGTGCTCCTGGGACTAGCGGGGTGTTCGAGCAGTACTTC,CASSAPGTSGVFEQYF
TRBV19,TRBD2,NA,TRBJ2-1,TGTGCCAGTAGCCGACTAATTACTAGCGGGGGGGGAAATGAGCAGTTCTTC,CASSRLITSGGGNEQFF
TRBV29-1,TRBD2,NA,TRBJ2-5,TGCAGCGTGACCCGACTAGCGGGGGGGAGCGAGACCCAGTACTTC,CSVTRLAGGSETQYF
TRBV6-1,TRBD1,NA,TRBJ1-2,TGTGCCAGCAGTGAATGGACAGGGACACACCTCCTCTATGGCTACACCTTC,CASSEWTGTHLLYGYTF
TRBV12-3/TRBV12-4,NA,NA,TRBJ1-5,TGTGCCAGCAGTTTTGCGGACAATCAGCCCCAGCATTTT,CASSFADNQPQHF
TRBV3-1/TRBV3-2,NA,NA,TRBJ1-6,TGTGCCAGCAGCCAAGACGTCGGGGGGACGCGAAATTCACCCCTCCACTTT,CASSQDVGGTRNSPLHF
TRBV24-1,NA,NA,TRBJ2-6,TGTGCCACCAGTAGGGGGTCCTCTGGGGCCAACGTCCTGACTTTC,CATSRGSSGANVLTF
TRBV11-2,TRBD2,NA,TRBJ2-3,TGTGCCAGCAGGTCTAGCGGGGATACGCAGTATTTT,CASRSSGDTQYF
TRBV5-6,NA,NA,TRBJ1-5,TGTGCCAGCAGCTTGGGTAGAGGGGGATGGAATCAGCCCCAGCATTTT,CASSLGRGGWNQPQHF
TRBV4-1,NA,NA,TRBJ2-3,TGCGCCAGCAGCCAACCCGGGGTTGGCACAGATACGCAGTATTTT,CASSQPGVGTDTQYF
TRBV6-5,NA,NA,TRBJ1-4,TGTGCCAGCAGTTACCGGGGGGCAGATGAAAAACTGTTTTTT,CASSYRGADEKLFF
TRBV20-1,TRBD1,NA,TRBJ1-2,TGCAGTGCTGCTACAGGGGATGGCTACACCTTC,CSAATGDGYTF
TRBV4-1,TRBD1,NA,TRBJ1-2,TGCGCCAGCAGCCCGAATGAGGGGGCAAACTATGGCTACACCTTC,CASSPNEGANYGYTF
TRBV19,TRBD1,once,TRBJ2-1,TGTGCCAGTAGTAACCGCGACGGGACAGGTAGTAATGAGCAGTTCTTC,CASSNRDGTGSNEQFF
TRBV7-9,TRBD1,NA,TRBJ2-4,TGTGCCAGCAGCGCGGGACAGGGGGCATCCAAAAACATTCAGTACTTC,CASSAGQGASKNIQYF
TRBV4-1,NA,NA,TRBJ1-5,TGCGCCAGCAGCCAAGGGGGGGGGTCCCCACCCCGACAGCCCCAGCATTTT,CASSQGGGSPPRQPQHF